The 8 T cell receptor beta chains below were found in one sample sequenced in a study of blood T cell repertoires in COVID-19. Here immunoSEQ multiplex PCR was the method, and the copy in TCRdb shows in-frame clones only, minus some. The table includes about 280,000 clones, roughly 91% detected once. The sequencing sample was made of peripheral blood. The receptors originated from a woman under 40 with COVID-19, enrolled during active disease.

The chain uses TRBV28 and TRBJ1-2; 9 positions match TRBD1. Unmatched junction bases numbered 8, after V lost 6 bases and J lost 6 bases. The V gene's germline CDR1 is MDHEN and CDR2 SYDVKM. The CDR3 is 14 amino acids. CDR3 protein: CASSWGTGRNGYTF. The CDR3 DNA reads TGTGCCAGCAGCTGGGGGACAGGGAGGAATGGCTACACCTTC.

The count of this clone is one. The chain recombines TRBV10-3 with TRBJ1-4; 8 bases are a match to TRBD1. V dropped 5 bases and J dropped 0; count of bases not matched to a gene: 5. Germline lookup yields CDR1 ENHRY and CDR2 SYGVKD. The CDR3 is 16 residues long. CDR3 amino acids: CAISSRGLATNEKLFF. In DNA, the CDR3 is TGTGCCATCAGTTCCAGGGGGCTGGCAACTAATGAAAAACTGTTTTTT.

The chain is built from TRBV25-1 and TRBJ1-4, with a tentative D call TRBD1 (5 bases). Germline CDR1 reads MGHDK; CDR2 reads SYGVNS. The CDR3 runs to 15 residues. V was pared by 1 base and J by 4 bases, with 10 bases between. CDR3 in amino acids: CASSEWQGNNEKLFF. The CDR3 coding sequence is TGTGCCAGCAGTGAATGGCAGGGTAATAATGAAAAACTGTTTTTT.

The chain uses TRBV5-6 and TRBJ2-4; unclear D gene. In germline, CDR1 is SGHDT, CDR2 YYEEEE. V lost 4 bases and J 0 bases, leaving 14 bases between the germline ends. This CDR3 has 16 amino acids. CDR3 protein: CASSPRHLIAKNIQYF. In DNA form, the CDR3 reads TGTGCCAGCAGCCCGAGGCACCTGATAGCCAAAAACATTCAGTACTTC.

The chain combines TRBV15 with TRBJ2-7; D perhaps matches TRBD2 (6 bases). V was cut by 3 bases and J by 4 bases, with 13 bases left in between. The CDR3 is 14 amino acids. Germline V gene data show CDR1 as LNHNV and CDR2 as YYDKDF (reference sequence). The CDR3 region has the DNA TGTGCCACCAGCAGGGAGGGTCACGTTTACGAGCAGTACTTC. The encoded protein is CATSREGHVYEQYF.

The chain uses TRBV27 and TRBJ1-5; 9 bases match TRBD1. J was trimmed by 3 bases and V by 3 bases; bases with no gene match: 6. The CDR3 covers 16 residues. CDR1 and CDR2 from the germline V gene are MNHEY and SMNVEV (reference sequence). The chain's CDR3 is CASSFWGQGLNQPQHF. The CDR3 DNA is TGTGCCAGCAGTTTCTGGGGACAGGGACTCAATCAGCCCCAGCATTTT.

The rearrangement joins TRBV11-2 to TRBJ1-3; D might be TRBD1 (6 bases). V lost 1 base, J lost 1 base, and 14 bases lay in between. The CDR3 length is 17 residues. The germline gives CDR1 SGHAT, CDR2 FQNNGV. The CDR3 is CASSLGFRGTSGNTIYF. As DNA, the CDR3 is TGTGCCAGCAGCTTAGGCTTCAGGGGCACTTCTGGAAACACCATATATTTT.

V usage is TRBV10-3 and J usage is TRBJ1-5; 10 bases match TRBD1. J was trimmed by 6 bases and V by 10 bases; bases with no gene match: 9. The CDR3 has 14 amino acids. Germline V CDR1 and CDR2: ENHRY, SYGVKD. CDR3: CATLGDRGRQPQHF. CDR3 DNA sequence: TGTGCCACACTTGGGGACAGGGGACGTCAGCCCCAGCATTTT.